The 21 T cell receptor beta chains below come from one sample, sequenced in a study of T cell responses to AZD1222 COVID-19 vaccine. Data came from immunoSEQ multiplex PCR; TCRdb stores just in-frame clones and leaves some out. The repertoire holds some 89,000 clones, with about 88% as singletons. The starting material was peripheral blood, obtained on day 0 of AZD1222 vaccination. The receptors derive from an adult in good health.

V and J are TRBV7-8 and TRBJ1-5, with 9 bases that match TRBD1. J was trimmed by 6 bases and V by 6 bases; bases with no gene match: 9. Germline CDR1 reads SGHVS; CDR2 reads FQNEAQ. This CDR3 is 15 amino acids long. This CDR3 reads CASRSGTGWSQPQHF. The CDR3 DNA follows: TGTGCCAGCAGGTCCGGGACAGGGTGGTCTCAGCCCCAGCATTTT.

V usage is TRBV9 and J usage is TRBJ2-1, with a tentative D call TRBD2 (5 bases). The germline V and J ends were trimmed by 0 bases and 0 bases, with 10 bases remaining between them. The germline V gene has CDR1 SGDLS and CDR2 YYNGEE. This CDR3 region has 16 residues. CDR3 DNA sequence: TGTGCCAGCAGCGTAGGACTAATGAGCTCCTACAATGAGCAGTTCTTC. Translating it yields CASSVGLMSSYNEQFF.

The chain links TRBV2 to TRBJ1-5; no definite D call. This CDR3 spans 15 amino acids. The ends were cut back, 6 bases at V and 0 bases at J, with 12 bases in the middle. Germline V gene sequence: CDR1 SNHLY, CDR2 FYNNEI. This CDR3 reads CASRKTDLSNQPQHF. DNA of the CDR3: TGTGCCAGCAGGAAAACAGATCTTAGCAATCAGCCCCAGCATTTT. The whole variable domain, remainder taken from reference TRBV2 and TRBJ1-5, is EPEVTQTPSHQVTQMGQEVILRCVPISNHLYFYWYRQILGQKVEFLVSFYNNEISEKSEIFDDQFSVERPDGSNFTLKIRSTKLEDSAMYFCASRKTDLSNQPQHFGDGTRLSIL.

V is TRBV28 and J is TRBJ2-7, with a weak D call TRBD2 (5 bases). Trimming removed 6 bases at V and 5 bases at J, with 20 bases between. This CDR3 spans 15 amino acids. Germline V gene lookup returns CDR1 MDHEN and CDR2 SYDVKM. CDR3 region: CASRRLASGINEQYF. CDR3 sequence (DNA): TGTGCCAGCAGGCGACTGGCGTCGGGAATCAACGAGCAGTACTTC.

This clone appeared a few times. The CDR3 DNA sequence: TGTGCCAGCAGCCACCCGCGATGGTCGACTGAAGCTTTCTTT. Protein: CASSHPRWSTEAFF. The V gene is TRBV14, the J gene TRBJ1-1; D is uncertain. The CDR3 length is 14 residues. Between the trimmed V and J ends, which lost 3 bases and 5 bases, there was a span of 13 bases. Germline CDR1 SGHDN, CDR2 FVKESK.

This chain's CDR3 is CASSSTGNYGYTF. CDR3 nucleotides: TGTGCCAGCAGTTCCACAGGGAACTATGGCTACACCTTC. The V gene is TRBV7-3, the J gene TRBJ1-2; possible D gene TRBD1, 6 bases. Germline V gene sequence: CDR1 SGHTA, CDR2 FQGTGA. The CDR3 runs 13 residues. V lost 6 bases to trimming and J lost 2 bases, with 10 bases between them.

The V and J genes are TRBV6-5 and TRBJ1-4; D unclear. Between the trimmed V and J ends, which lost 6 bases and 7 bases, there was a span of 9 bases. Germline V gene sequence: CDR1 MNHEY, CDR2 SVGAGI. This CDR3 spans 12 amino acids. The CDR3 coding sequence is TGTGCCAGCAGAAGAGGAGGTGAAAAACTGTTTTTT. It yields the protein CASRRGGEKLFF.

This chain uses TRBV3-1 (or the pseudogene TRBV3-2) with TRBJ2-7; D perhaps matches TRBD2 (6 bases). V was pared by 6 bases and J by 3 bases, with 12 bases between. The germline V gene encodes CDR1 LGHDT and CDR2 YNNKEL (reference sequence). The CDR3 is 13 residues long. CDR3 bases: TGTGCCAGCAGGGAGGGAGGCCGCTACGAGCAGTACTTC. It translates to CASREGGRYEQYF.

In nucleotides, the CDR3 is TGTGCCAGCAGCTCTAGCCCCGGACAGAATGAGCAGTTCTTC. Translation: CASSSSPGQNEQFF. The chain uses TRBV11-1 and TRBJ2-1; the D gene is possibly TRBD1 (6 bases). This CDR3 has 14 amino acids. V lost 4 bases, J lost 7 bases, and 14 bases lay in between. Germline assignment: CDR1 SGHAT and CDR2 FQDESV (reference sequence).

The gene calls are TRBV19 and TRBJ1-5; D is ambiguous. CDR3 length equals 12 residues. In germline, CDR1 is LNHDA, CDR2 SQIVND (reference sequence). Trimming left V 3 bases short and J 4 bases short, with 4 bases between. The CDR3 spells CASSMGNQPQHF. For the CDR3, the DNA is TGTGCCAGTAGTATGGGAAATCAGCCCCAGCATTTT.

The rearrangement links TRBV9 to TRBJ2-1; 9 bases are shared with TRBD2. The CDR3 spans 15 residues. In germline, CDR1 is SGDLS, CDR2 YYNGEE. Losses at the gene ends were 0 bases for V and 8 bases for J; bases not matched to a gene: 6. The DNA of the CDR3 is TGTGCCAGCAGCGTAGTCTCTAGCGGGAACTATGAGCAGTTCTTC. It translates to CASSVVSSGNYEQFF.

This clone showed up just a few times. CDR3 loop: CSASGQVTNNQPQHF. For the CDR3, the DNA is TGCAGTGCTAGTGGACAGGTAACTAACAATCAGCCCCAGCATTTT. The V call is TRBV20-1, the J call TRBJ1-5; 7 bases are a match to TRBD1. The V gene end was trimmed by 3 bases and the J gene end by 3 bases; junction bases not matched to a gene: 8. Germline assignment: CDR1 DFQATT and CDR2 SNEGSKA (reference sequence). The CDR3 has 15 amino acids.

The CDR3 is CASSGPLNYGYTF. CDR3 DNA: TGTGCCAGCAGTGGACCCTTAAACTATGGCTACACCTTC. The V call is TRBV25-1, the J call TRBJ1-2; no reliable D call. Germline V CDR1 and CDR2: MGHDK, SYGVNS. This CDR3 contains 13 residues. V was shortened by 4 bases and J by 2 bases, with 8 bases between the two germline ends.

The chain carries TRBV7-8 and TRBJ1-2, with TRBD1 as a possible D gene (5 bases). The CDR3 length is 14 residues. The V end lost 1 base, the J end lost 2 bases, and 8 bases lay between the germline ends. Germline-derived CDR1 and CDR2 are SGHVS and FQNEAQ. The chain's CDR3 is CASSLEQANYGYTF. The CDR3 DNA is TGTGCCAGCAGCTTAGAACAGGCAAACTATGGCTACACCTTC.

CDR3 residues: CASSLAPGRANYGYTF. The DNA for the CDR3 is TGTGCCAGCAGCTTGGCCCCTGGAAGGGCTAACTATGGCTACACCTTC. The chain joins TRBV7-2 to TRBJ1-2; D unclear. V was shortened by 3 bases and J by 0 bases, with 14 bases between the two germline ends. The CDR3 runs to 16 residues. In germline, CDR1 is SGHTA, CDR2 FQGNSA.

This clone was counted a single time. DNA of the CDR3: TGTGCCAGCAGTTATATAGGGACAGGGGGATACGAGCAGTACTTC. This gives the protein CASSYIGTGGYEQYF. The J gene is TRBJ2-7, the V gene TRBV6-5, with TRBD1 matching 11 bases. The germline V gene encodes CDR1 MNHEY and CDR2 SVGAGI. J was trimmed by 4 bases and V by 3 bases; bases with no gene match: 5. CDR3 length: 15 amino acids.

This clone was seen a single time. The genes are TRBV5-1 and TRBJ2-2, with D tentatively TRBD2 (5 bases). Trimming left V 1 base short and J 1 base short, with 8 bases between. Germline V gene lookup returns CDR1 SGHRS and CDR2 YFSETQ. CDR3 length equals 15 residues. CDR3: CASSLIGGNTGELFF. CDR3 DNA sequence: TGCGCCAGCAGCTTGATTGGAGGGAACACCGGGGAGCTGTTTTTT. Using reference TRBV5-1 and TRBJ2-2 for the parts outside the CDR3, the full variable domain is KAGVTQTPRYLIKTRGQQVTLSCSPISGHRSVSWYQQTPGQGLQFLFEYFSETQRNKGNFPGRFSGRQFSNSRSEMNVSTLELGDSALYLCASSLIGGNTGELFFGEGSRLTVL.

In nucleotides, the CDR3 is TGTGCCAGCAGTCTCATGGGGACAGGGAACACTGAAGCTTTCTTT. Protein product: CASSLMGTGNTEAFF. The rearrangement uses TRBV27 and TRBJ1-1; 8 nucleotides agree with TRBD1. Germline CDR1 MNHEY, CDR2 SMNVEV (reference sequence). Trimming removed 5 bases from V and 1 base from J; junction bases left unmatched: 6. The CDR3 runs to 15 residues.

The chain couples TRBV6-1 to TRBJ1-2, with D tentatively TRBD1 (6 bases). Germline V gene data show CDR1 as MNHNS and CDR2 as SASEGT. V lost 1 base and J lost 2, with 14 bases in between. There are 16 residues in the CDR3. The CDR3: CASSEGGTTKNYGYTF. The CDR3 DNA follows: TGTGCCAGCAGTGAAGGAGGGACAACAAAGAACTATGGCTACACCTTC.

In this sample, this clone turned up once. This chain links TRBV2 with TRBJ2-5; D unresolved. The CDR3 has 11 residues. Germline values: CDR1 SNHLY, CDR2 FYNNEI. Trimming stripped 7 bases from V and 4 bases from J, with 7 bases between. The CDR3 DNA reads as TGTGCCAGCAAGGCTTTAGAGACCCAGTACTTC. Its protein is CASKALETQYF.

The chain couples TRBV3-1 (or the pseudogene TRBV3-2) to TRBJ1-6; 7 positions match TRBD1. The CDR3 is made up of 17 amino acids. Germline loops: CDR1 LGHDT, CDR2 YNNKEL (reference sequence). V gave up 2 bases and J gave up 4 bases; unmatched junction bases: 8. In nucleotides, the CDR3 is TGTGCCAGCAGCCAAAGACAGGGCGATGGGTATAATTCACCCCTCCACTTT. It is translated as CASSQRQGDGYNSPLHF.